What follows are 27 T cell receptor beta chains derived from one specimen sequenced in a study of T cells in tumors after PD-1 blockade (dated by TCRdb to about 2019). The library was built by means of the immunoSEQ multiplex PCR assay. Imported from immuneACCESS, the table was reduced by TCRdb to in-frame sequences with V and J called. These copies leave out some clones; in studies compared against another copy, an unresolved V gene accounts for under half, and the cause of the remainder is not known. The table for this sample lists roughly 47,000 clones; more than 75% of them were counted only once. The ten largest clonotypes hold about a sixth of the sample. The label giving this sample's time point can be read as: before anti-PD-1 therapy. Sequencing used PBMCs, obtained before anti-PD-1 treatment. Receptors were obtained from a human donor with basal cell carcinoma.

The chain recombines TRBV27 with TRBJ2-3; D call uncertain. Trimming removed 2 bases from V and 8 bases from J, with 14 bases in between. CDR3 length: 14 residues. Germline CDR1 reads MNHEY; CDR2 reads SMNVEV (reference sequence). The CDR3 nucleotides read TGTGCCAGCAGTTTAGGGCAGGTACTGGCTACGCAGTATTTT. Protein sequence: CASSLGQVLATQYF.

The chain links TRBV28 to TRBJ1-5; tentative D call: TRBD1 (5 bases). The CDR3 has 15 amino acids. The V end was cut by 6 bases, the J end by 6 bases, with 18 bases between. The germline CDR1 and CDR2 sequences are MDHEN and SYDVKM. CDR3 amino acids: CASSPTGGTFQPQHF. In nucleotides, the CDR3 is TGTGCCAGCAGCCCTACTGGGGGTACTTTTCAGCCCCAGCATTTT.

This clone was picked up a small number of times. The chain is built from TRBV27 and TRBJ1-1; D might be TRBD1 (5 bases). Looked up from germline, CDR1 is MNHEY and CDR2 is SMNVEV (reference sequence). Trimming took 2 bases from V and 1 from J, leaving 11 bases between them. The CDR3 is made up of 15 amino acids. CDR3 coding DNA: TGTGCCAGCAGTTTAGGGACGCTGGGGAACACTGAAGCTTTCTTT. Translating it yields CASSLGTLGNTEAFF.

The chain combines TRBV2 with TRBJ1-1; D remains ambiguous. The length of the CDR3 is 12 residues. Trimming stripped 5 bases from V and 0 bases from J, with 4 bases between. Germline V gives CDR1 SNHLY, CDR2 FYNNEI. CDR3 protein: CASSLLNTEAFF. DNA of the CDR3: TGTGCCAGCAGTCTCCTGAACACTGAAGCTTTCTTT.

The chain has TRBV3-1 (or the pseudogene TRBV3-2) and TRBJ1-1; weak D call: TRBD1 (6 bases). V was shortened by 3 bases and J by 2 bases, with 10 bases between the two germline ends. CDR1 and CDR2 (germline): LGHDT, YNNKEL (reference sequence). The CDR3 runs 14 residues. DNA for the CDR3: TGTGCCAGCAGCCACCAGGACAGAAACACTGAAGCTTTCTTT. Translated: CASSHQDRNTEAFF.

J is TRBJ1-2 and V is TRBV30, with 9 bases fitting TRBD1. The ends lost 3 bases at V and 4 bases at J; junction bases unmatched: 9. Germline V gene lookup returns CDR1 GTSNPN and CDR2 SVGIG (reference sequence). The CDR3 has 15 amino acids. CDR3 bases: TGTGCCTGGAGAAATACAGGGGGCGCGGGCTATGGCTACACCTTC. It translates to CAWRNTGGAGYGYTF.

V and J are TRBV19 and TRBJ2-4, with D possibly matching TRBD1 (6 bases). V was pared by 3 bases and J by 5 bases, with 17 bases between. Looked up from germline, CDR1 is LNHDA and CDR2 is SQIVND (reference sequence). This CDR3 is built from 16 residues. The CDR3 protein is CASSIFDRRVQNIQYF. The CDR3 DNA is TGTGCCAGTAGTATCTTTGACAGGCGAGTCCAAAACATTCAGTACTTC.

This chain links TRBV6-1 with TRBJ1-2, with D hard to call. Germline CDR1 reads MNHNS; CDR2 reads SASEGT. The CDR3 length is 12 residues. With 2 bases removed from V and 8 bases from J, the gap between germline ends came to 9 bases. The CDR3 region is CASSERPLGYTF. The CDR3 DNA sequence: TGTGCCAGCAGTGAACGACCGCTCGGCTACACCTTC.

The chain couples TRBV9 to TRBJ2-7, with a tentative D call TRBD1 (6 bases). The CDR3 runs 14 residues. Deletions cut 3 bases from V and 2 bases from J, with 12 bases between. The germline V gene encodes CDR1 SGDLS and CDR2 YYNGEE. This CDR3 is CASSASGTTYEQYF. For the CDR3, the DNA is TGTGCCAGCAGCGCTTCCGGGACAACCTACGAGCAGTACTTC.

The V and J genes are TRBV5-6 and TRBJ2-6; 11 bases fit TRBD1. V dropped 2 bases and J dropped 1; count of bases not matched to a gene: 2. The CDR3 has 17 residues. CDR1 SGHDT and CDR2 YYEEEE come from the germline V gene. The CDR3, as DNA: TGTGCCAGCAGCTTCGGGACAGGGGGTTCTGGGGCCAACGTCCTGACTTTC. Amino acids: CASSFGTGGSGANVLTF.

The chain employs TRBV4-1 and TRBJ2-5, with D possibly TRBD1 on 6 matching bases. The germline V and J ends were trimmed by 3 bases and 5 bases, with 13 bases remaining between them. In germline, CDR1 is MGHRA, CDR2 YSYEKL. This CDR3 contains 14 residues. The CDR3, as DNA: TGCGCCAGCAGCCACGAAAGGGGGTTTGAGACCCAGTACTTC. Translating gives CASSHERGFETQYF.

The chain carries TRBV30 and TRBJ1-5, with D unclear. Per germline, CDR1 GTSNPN and CDR2 SVGIG (reference sequence). CDR3 length: 14 residues. The V end was cut by 4 bases, the J end by 3 bases, with 13 bases between. CDR3 protein: CAWNPKEFNQPQHF. CDR3 sequence (DNA): TGTGCCTGGAACCCAAAAGAGTTCAATCAGCCCCAGCATTTT.

CDR3 sequence (DNA): TGTGCCAGCAGTTTCGTCTTAGGCACAGATACGCAGTATTTT. This codes for CASSFVLGTDTQYF. The V call is TRBV28, the J call TRBJ2-3; D ambiguous. Germline V gives CDR1 MDHEN, CDR2 SYDVKM. V gave up 3 bases and J gave up 1 base, with 8 bases separating them. The CDR3 consists of 14 residues.

The chain links TRBV7-3 to TRBJ2-3; TRBD2 matches 10 bases. J gave up 1 base and V 0 bases, and 7 bases lay outside the gene matches. The germline gives CDR1 SGHTA, CDR2 FQGTGA. This CDR3 is 18 amino acids long. This CDR3 is CASSLTVGLAGGTDTQYF. The CDR3 nucleotides are TGTGCCAGCAGCTTAACAGTCGGGCTAGCGGGGGGCACAGATACGCAGTATTTT.

The V call is TRBV7-2, the J call TRBJ2-2; 12 bases map to TRBD2. Germline values: CDR1 SGHTA, CDR2 FQGNSA. The V segment lost 5 bases and the J segment 0 bases; nucleotides outside the gene matches: 7. The CDR3 is 18 amino acids. CDR3 in amino acids: CASSQGLAGATNTGELFF. CDR3 nucleotide sequence: TGTGCCAGCAGCCAGGGACTAGCGGGCGCAACGAACACCGGGGAGCTGTTTTTT.

The V and J genes are TRBV6-6 and TRBJ1-2; a possible D gene is TRBD1 (6 bases). Between the trimmed V and J ends, which lost 5 bases and 4 bases, there was a span of 17 bases. The germline gives CDR1 MNHNY, CDR2 SVGAGI (reference sequence). This CDR3 has 15 residues. In DNA form, the CDR3 reads TGTGCCAGCAGTAGCTACAGGGTCTGGAGCTATGGCTACACCTTC. Translated, it gives CASSSYRVWSYGYTF.

The chain has TRBV5-1 and TRBJ1-4, with no clear D. The CDR3 consists of 13 residues. Germline CDR1 and CDR2: SGHRS and YFSETQ. V shed 4 bases and J shed 8 bases, with 12 bases lying between them. The CDR3 here is CASSRSPKEKLFF. For the CDR3, the DNA is TGCGCCAGCAGCCGGTCCCCGAAGGAAAAACTGTTTTTT.

The genes are TRBV7-9 and TRBJ1-5; D call uncertain. CDR1 and CDR2 (germline): SEHNR, FQNEAQ (reference sequence). CDR3 length equals 15 residues. V gave up 2 bases and J gave up 3 bases, with 11 bases separating them. The CDR3 protein is CASSLFTGLNQPQHF. CDR3 coding DNA: TGTGCCAGCAGCTTATTCACTGGCCTCAATCAGCCCCAGCATTTT.

This clone was counted between two and nine times. The J gene is TRBJ2-2, the V gene TRBV29-1, with D uncertain. CDR1 SQVTM and CDR2 ANQGSEA come from the germline V gene. Trimming shortened V by 6 bases and J by 2 bases, and 13 bases separated the two germline ends. The CDR3 is 14 amino acids. The CDR3 sequence: CSVAKGLNTGELFF. CDR3 coding DNA: TGCAGCGTGGCCAAAGGCCTTAACACCGGGGAGCTGTTTTTT.

This clone was seen only once. The V gene is TRBV30, the J gene TRBJ2-7; 9 bases line up with TRBD1. V shed 2 bases and J 3 bases; nucleotides not matched to a gene: 8. The CDR3 spans 15 residues. The germline gives CDR1 GTSNPN, CDR2 SVGIG (reference sequence). As DNA, the CDR3 is TGTGCCTGGAGTCCCGGACAGGGGATTATCTACGAGCAGTACTTC. This gives the protein CAWSPGQGIIYEQYF. Filled out from reference TRBV30 and TRBJ2-7, the complete variable domain reads SQTIHQWPATLVQPVGSPLSLECTVEGTSNPNLYWYRQAAGRGLQLLFYSVGIGQISSEVPQNLSASRPQDRQFILSSKKLLLSDSGFYLCAWSPGQGIIYEQYFGPGTRLTVT.

CDR3 in DNA: TGTGCCAGCAGGACTCTCGGGACCGCGTCGCGCAATGAGCAGTTCTTC. Encoded protein: CASRTLGTASRNEQFF. The chain recombines TRBV28 with TRBJ2-1, with D perhaps given as TRBD1 or TRBD2 (5 bases each). The CDR3 covers 16 residues. Trimming removed 6 bases at V and 6 bases at J, with 21 bases between. Germline CDR1 reads MDHEN; CDR2 reads SYDVKM.

The chain has TRBV6-2 or TRBV6-3 and TRBJ1-2; no definite D call. Trimming stripped 0 bases from V and 8 bases from J, with 10 bases between. Germline V CDR1 and CDR2: MNHEY, SVGEGT. The CDR3 runs 13 residues. CDR3 sequence (DNA): TGTGCCAGCAGTTACTCGGGCCAGAGGGGCTACACCTTC. Translation gives CASSYSGQRGYTF.

The gene calls are TRBV28 and TRBJ1-1; D unclear. Germline values: CDR1 MDHEN, CDR2 SYDVKM. CDR3 length: 14 amino acids. V lost 9 bases to trimming and J lost 4 bases, with 18 bases between them. The CDR3 here is CASLINRGSTEAFF. CDR3 DNA: TGTGCCAGTCTCATTAACCGTGGGAGCACTGAAGCTTTCTTT. The variable domain in full, with the rest retrieved from reference TRBV28 and TRBJ1-1, is DVKVTQSSRYLVKRTGEKVFLECVQDMDHENMFWYRQDPGLGLRLIYFSYDVKMKEKGDIPEGYSVSREKKERFSLILESASTNQTSMYLCASLINRGSTEAFFGQGTRLTVV.

The rearrangement links TRBV10-3 to TRBJ1-1, with D uncertain. The CDR3 runs to 13 residues. The germline CDR1 and CDR2 sequences are ENHRY and SYGVKD. Trimming took off 4 bases at V and 0 bases at J, with 6 bases between the two ends. CDR3 in amino acids: CAISAYLNTEAFF. The CDR3 DNA sequence: TGTGCCATCAGTGCATATTTGAACACTGAAGCTTTCTTT.

This clone came up once. The chain joins TRBV6-4 to TRBJ2-7, with TRBD1 identical over 10 bases. The CDR3 is made up of 14 amino acids. The trim removed 4 bases at V and 3 bases at J, leaving 3 bases unmatched. The germline V gene encodes CDR1 MRHNA and CDR2 SNTAGT. CDR3 loop: CASSGRDRGYEQYF. The CDR3 region has the DNA TGTGCCAGCAGTGGCCGGGACAGGGGCTACGAGCAGTACTTC.

The V call is TRBV2, the J call TRBJ1-1, with D tentatively TRBD1 (5 bases). V was trimmed by 5 bases and J by 1 base, leaving 11 bases between them. From germline, CDR1 is SNHLY and CDR2 FYNNEI. The CDR3 loop spans 14 amino acids. The CDR3 DNA reads TGTGCCAGCAGTCCGGGACTCTCGAACACTGAAGCTTTCTTT. Its translation is CASSPGLSNTEAFF.

V usage is TRBV6-5 and J usage is TRBJ1-5; D is uncertain. Germline V CDR1 and CDR2: MNHEY, SVGAGI. V shed 3 bases and J shed 5 bases, with 8 bases lying between them. CDR3 length: 13 amino acids. CDR3 coding DNA: TGTGCCAGCAGTTATGAAAGGGATCAGCCCCAGCATTTT. It is translated as CASSYERDQPQHF.